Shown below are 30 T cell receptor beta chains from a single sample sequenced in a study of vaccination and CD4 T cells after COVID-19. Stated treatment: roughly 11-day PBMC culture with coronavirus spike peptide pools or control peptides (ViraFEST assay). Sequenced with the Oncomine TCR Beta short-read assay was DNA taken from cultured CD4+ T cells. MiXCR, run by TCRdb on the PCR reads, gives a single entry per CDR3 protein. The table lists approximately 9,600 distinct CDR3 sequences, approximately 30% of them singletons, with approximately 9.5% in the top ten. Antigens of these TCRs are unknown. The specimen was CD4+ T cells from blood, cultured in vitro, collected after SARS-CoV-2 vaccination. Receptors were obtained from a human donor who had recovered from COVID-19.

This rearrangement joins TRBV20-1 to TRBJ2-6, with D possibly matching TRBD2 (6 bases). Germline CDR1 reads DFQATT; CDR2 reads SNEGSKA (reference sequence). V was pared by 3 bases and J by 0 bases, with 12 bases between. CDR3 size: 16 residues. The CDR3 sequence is CSARRDGSSGANVLTF. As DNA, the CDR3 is TGCAGTGCTAGGCGGGACGGGAGCTCTGGGGCCAACGTCCTGACTTTC.

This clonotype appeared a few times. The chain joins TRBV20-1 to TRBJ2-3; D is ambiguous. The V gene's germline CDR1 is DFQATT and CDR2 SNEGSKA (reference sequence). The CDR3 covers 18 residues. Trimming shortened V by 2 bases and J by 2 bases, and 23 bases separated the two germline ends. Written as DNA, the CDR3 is TGCAGTGCTAGAAAAACATTCCAGACACGGCCCTCCACAGATACGCAGTATTTT. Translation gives CSARKTFQTRPSTDTQYF.

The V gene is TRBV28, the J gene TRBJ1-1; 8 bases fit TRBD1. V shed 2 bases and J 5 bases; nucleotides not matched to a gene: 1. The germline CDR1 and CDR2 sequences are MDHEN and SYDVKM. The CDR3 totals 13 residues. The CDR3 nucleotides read TGTGCCAGCAGTTTACGACAGGGGACTGAAGCTTTCTTT. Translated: CASSLRQGTEAFF.

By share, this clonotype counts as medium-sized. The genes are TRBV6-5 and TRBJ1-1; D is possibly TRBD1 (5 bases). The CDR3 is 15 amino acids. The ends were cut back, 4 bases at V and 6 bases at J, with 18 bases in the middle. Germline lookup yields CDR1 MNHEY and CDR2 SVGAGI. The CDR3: CASSSNLKGAAEAFF. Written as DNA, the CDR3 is TGTGCCAGCAGTTCGAACCTTAAAGGGGCGGCTGAAGCTTTCTTT.

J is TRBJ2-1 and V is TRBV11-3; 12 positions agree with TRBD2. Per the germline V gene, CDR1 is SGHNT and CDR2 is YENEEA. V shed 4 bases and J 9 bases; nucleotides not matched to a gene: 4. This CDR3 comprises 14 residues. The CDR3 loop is CASSSSGREVEQFF. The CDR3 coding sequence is TGTGCCAGCAGCTCTAGCGGGAGGGAGGTTGAGCAGTTCTTC.

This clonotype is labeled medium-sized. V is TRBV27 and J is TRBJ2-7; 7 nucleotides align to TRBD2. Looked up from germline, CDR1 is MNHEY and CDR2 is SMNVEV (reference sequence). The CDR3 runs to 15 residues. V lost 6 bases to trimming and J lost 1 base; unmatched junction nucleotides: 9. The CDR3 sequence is CASSPGRYGSYEQYF. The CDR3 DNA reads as TGTGCCAGCAGCCCCGGGAGGTACGGGTCCTACGAGCAGTACTTC.

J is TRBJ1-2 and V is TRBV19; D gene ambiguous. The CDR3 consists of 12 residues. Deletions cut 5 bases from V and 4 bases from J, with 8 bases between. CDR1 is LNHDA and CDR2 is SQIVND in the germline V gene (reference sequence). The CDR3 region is CASSVDPYGYTF. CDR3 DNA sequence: TGTGCCAGTAGTGTCGACCCCTATGGCTACACCTTC.

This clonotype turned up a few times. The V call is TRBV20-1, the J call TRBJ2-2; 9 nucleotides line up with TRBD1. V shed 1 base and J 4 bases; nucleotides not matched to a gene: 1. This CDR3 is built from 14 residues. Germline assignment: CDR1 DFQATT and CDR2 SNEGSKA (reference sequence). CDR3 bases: TGCAGTGCTAGAGGGGACAGGGCCACCGGGGAGCTGTTTTTT. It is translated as CSARGDRATGELFF.

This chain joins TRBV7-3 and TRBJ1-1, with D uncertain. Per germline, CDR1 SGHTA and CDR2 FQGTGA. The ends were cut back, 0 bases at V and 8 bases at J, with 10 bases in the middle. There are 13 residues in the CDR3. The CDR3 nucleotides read TGTGCCAGCAGCTTAACGTGGCAAGCAGAAGCTTTCTTT. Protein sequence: CASSLTWQAEAFF. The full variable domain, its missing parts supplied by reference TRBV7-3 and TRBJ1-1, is GAGVSQTPSNKVTEKGKYVELRCDPISGHTALYWYRQSLGQGPEFLIYFQGTGAADDSGLPNDRFFAVRPEGSVSTLKIQRTERGDSAVYLCASSLTWQAEAFFGQGTRLTVV.

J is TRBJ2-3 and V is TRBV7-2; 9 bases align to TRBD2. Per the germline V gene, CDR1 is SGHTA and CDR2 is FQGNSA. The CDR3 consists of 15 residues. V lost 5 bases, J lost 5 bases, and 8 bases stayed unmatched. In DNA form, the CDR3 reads TGTGCCAGCAGCCCCGGGGGAGCGGGAGGAGATACGCAGTATTTT. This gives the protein CASSPGGAGGDTQYF.

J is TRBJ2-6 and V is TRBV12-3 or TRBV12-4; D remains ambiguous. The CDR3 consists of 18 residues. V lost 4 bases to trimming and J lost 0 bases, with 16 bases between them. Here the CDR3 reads CASSSLWASGSGANVLTF. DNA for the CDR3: TGTGCCAGCAGTTCTCTTTGGGCTTCCGGCTCTGGGGCCAACGTCCTGACTTTC.

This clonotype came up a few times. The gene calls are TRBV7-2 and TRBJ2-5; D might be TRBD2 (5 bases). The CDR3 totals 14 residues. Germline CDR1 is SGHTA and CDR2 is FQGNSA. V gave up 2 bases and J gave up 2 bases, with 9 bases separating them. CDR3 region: CASSLWTGQETQYF. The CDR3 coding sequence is TGTGCCAGCAGCTTATGGACGGGACAAGAGACCCAGTACTTC.

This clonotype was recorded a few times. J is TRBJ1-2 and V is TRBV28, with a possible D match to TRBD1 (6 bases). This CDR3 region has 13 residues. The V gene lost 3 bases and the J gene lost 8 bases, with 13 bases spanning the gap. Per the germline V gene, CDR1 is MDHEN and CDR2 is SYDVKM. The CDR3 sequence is CASSFRGRRGYTF. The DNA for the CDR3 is TGTGCCAGCAGTTTTCGGGGGCGGAGGGGCTACACCTTC.

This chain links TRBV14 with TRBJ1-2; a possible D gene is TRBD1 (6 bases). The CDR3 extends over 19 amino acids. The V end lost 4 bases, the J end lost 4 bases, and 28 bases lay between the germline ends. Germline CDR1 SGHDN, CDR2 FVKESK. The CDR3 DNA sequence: TGTGCCAGCAGCCGGGGCGGAAAGACGGTGACAGGAAGCCCCTATGGCTACACCTTC. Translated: CASSRGGKTVTGSPYGYTF.

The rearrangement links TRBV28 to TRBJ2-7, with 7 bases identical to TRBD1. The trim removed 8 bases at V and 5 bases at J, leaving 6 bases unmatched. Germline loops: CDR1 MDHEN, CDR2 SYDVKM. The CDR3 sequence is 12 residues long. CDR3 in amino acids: CASRTGIHEQYF. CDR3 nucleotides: TGTGCCAGCCGGACAGGTATCCACGAGCAGTACTTC.

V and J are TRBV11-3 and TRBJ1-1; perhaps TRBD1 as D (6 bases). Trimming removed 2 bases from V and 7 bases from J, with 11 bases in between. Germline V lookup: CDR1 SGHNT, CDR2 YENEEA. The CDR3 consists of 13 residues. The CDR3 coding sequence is TGTGCCAGCAGCTTATCCCCAGGGGTTGAAGCTTTCTTT. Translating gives CASSLSPGVEAFF.

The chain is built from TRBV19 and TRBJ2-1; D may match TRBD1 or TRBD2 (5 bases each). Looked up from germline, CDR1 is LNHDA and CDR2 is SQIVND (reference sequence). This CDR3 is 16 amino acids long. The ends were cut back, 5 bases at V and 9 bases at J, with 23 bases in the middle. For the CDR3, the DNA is TGTGCCAGTAGTCTCGGGGCGAGGGCGGTTGTGGTTGAGCAGTTCTTC. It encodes CASSLGARAVVVEQFF.

CDR3 DNA sequence: TGCAGCGTGGCGGACGGTCTGAACACTGAAGCTTTCTTT. Its translation is CSVADGLNTEAFF. The genes are TRBV29-1 and TRBJ1-1, with D unclear. Germline CDR1 and CDR2: SQVTM and ANQGSEA. V was trimmed by 6 bases and J by 0 bases, leaving 11 bases between them. The CDR3 sequence is 13 residues long. Looking up the rest from reference TRBV29-1 and TRBJ1-1 gives the full variable domain: SAVISQKPSRDICQRGTSLTIQCQVDSQVTMMFWYRQQPGQSLTLIATANQGSEATYESGFVIDKFPISRPNLTFSTLTVSNMSPEDSSIYLCSVADGLNTEAFFGQGTRLTVV.

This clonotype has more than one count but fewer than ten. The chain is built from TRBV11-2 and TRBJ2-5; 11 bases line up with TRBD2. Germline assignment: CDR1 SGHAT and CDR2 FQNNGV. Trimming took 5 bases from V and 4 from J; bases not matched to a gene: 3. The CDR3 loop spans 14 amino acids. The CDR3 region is CASSPGTSGETQYF. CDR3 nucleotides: TGTGCCAGCAGCCCTGGGACTAGCGGAGAGACCCAGTACTTC.

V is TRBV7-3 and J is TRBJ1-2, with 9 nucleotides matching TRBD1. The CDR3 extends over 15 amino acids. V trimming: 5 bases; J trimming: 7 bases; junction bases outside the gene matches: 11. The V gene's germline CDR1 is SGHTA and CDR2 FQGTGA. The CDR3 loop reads CASSPGDRESAGYTF. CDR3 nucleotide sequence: TGTGCCAGCAGCCCAGGGGACAGGGAATCGGCTGGCTACACCTTC.

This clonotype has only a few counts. CDR3 protein: CASSLTGTASEQYF. Here the CDR3 DNA reads TGTGCCAGCAGTTTAACTGGGACGGCGTCCGAGCAGTACTTC. The chain uses TRBV28 and TRBJ2-7; D is tentatively TRBD1 or TRBD2 (5 bases each). This CDR3 contains 14 residues. V was pared by 2 bases and J by 6 bases, with 14 bases between. Germline CDR1 and CDR2: MDHEN and SYDVKM.

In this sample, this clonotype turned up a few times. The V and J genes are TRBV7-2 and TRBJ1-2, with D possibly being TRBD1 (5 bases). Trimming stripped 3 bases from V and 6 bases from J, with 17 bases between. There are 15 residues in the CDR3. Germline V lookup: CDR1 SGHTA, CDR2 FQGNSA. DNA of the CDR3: TGTGCCAGCAGCTTCATTTCCGGGGGATTTGATGGCTACACCTTC. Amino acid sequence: CASSFISGGFDGYTF. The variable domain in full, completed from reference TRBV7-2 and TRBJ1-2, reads GAGVSQSPSNKVTEKGKDVELRCDPISGHTALYWYRQSLGQGLEFLIYFQGNSAPDKSGLPSDRFSAERTGGSVSTLTIQRTQQEDSAVYLCASSFISGGFDGYTFGSGTRLTVV.

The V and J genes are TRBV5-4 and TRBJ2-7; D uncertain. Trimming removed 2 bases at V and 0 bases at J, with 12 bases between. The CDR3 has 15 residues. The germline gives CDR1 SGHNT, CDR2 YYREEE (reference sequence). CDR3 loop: CASSFGQRSSYEQYF. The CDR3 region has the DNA TGTGCCAGCAGCTTCGGGCAGCGAAGCTCCTACGAGCAGTACTTC.

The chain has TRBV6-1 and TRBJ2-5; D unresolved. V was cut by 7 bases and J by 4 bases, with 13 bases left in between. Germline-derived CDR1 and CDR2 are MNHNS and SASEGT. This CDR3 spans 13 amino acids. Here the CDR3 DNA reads TGTGCCAGCACCGAAGTGGGTACAGAGACCCAGTACTTC. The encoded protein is CASTEVGTETQYF.

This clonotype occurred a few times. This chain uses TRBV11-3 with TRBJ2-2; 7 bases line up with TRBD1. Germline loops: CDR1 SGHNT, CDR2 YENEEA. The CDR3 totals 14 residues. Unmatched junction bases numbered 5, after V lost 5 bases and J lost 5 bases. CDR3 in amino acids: CASSIGGVTGELFF. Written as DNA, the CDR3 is TGTGCCAGCAGCATAGGGGGCGTGACCGGGGAGCTGTTTTTT. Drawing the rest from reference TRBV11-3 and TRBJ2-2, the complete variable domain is EAGVVQSPRYKIIEKKQPVAFWCNPISGHNTLYWYLQNLGQGPELLIRYENEEAVDDSQLPKDRFSAERLKGVDSTLKIQPAELGDSAVYLCASSIGGVTGELFFGEGSRLTVL.

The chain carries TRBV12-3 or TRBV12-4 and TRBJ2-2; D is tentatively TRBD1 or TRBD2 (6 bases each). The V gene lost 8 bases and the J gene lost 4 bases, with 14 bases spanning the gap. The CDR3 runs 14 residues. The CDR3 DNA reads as TGTGCCAGCGTCCGCCGGGGGCTCACCGGGGAGCTGTTTTTT. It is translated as CASVRRGLTGELFF.

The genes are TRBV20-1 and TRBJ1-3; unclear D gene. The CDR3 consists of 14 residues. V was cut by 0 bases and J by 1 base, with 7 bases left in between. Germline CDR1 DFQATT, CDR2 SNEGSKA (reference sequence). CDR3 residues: CSARDSFSGNTIYF. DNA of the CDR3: TGCAGTGCTAGAGATTCATTTTCTGGAAACACCATATATTTT.

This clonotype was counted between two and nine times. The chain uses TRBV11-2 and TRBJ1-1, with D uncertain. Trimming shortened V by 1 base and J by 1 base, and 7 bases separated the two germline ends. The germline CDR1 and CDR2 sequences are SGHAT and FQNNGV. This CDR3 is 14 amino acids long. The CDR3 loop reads CASSLVKGNTEAFF. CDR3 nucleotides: TGTGCCAGCAGCTTAGTCAAGGGGAACACTGAAGCTTTCTTT.

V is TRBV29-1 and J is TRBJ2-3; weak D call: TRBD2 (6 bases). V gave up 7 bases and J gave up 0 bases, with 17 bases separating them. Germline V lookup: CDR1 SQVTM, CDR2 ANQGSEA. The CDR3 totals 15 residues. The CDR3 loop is CSATGGSGSTDTQYF. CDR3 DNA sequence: TGCAGCGCCACCGGGGGAAGCGGGAGCACAGATACGCAGTATTTT.

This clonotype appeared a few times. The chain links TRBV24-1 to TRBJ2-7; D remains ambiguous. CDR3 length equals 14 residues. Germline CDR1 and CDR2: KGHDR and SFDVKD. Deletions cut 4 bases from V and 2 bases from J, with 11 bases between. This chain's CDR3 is CATSEGWGTYEQYF. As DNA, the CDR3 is TGTGCCACCAGTGAGGGCTGGGGTACCTACGAGCAGTACTTC.